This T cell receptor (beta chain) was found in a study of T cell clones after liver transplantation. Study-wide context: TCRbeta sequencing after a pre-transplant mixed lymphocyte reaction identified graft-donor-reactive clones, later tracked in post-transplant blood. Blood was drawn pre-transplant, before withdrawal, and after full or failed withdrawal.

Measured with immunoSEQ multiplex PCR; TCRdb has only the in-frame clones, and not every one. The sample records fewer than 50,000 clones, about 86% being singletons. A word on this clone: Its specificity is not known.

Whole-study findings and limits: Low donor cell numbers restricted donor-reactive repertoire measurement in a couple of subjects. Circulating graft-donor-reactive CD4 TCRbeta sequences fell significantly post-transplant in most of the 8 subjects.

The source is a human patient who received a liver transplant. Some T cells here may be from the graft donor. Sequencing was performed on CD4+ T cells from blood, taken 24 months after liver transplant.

In nucleotides, the CDR3 is TGTGCCAGCAAGCGGCGGGAGGTCACCGGGGAGCTGTTTTTT. It codes for CASKRREVTGELFF. This sequence joins TRBV28 and TRBJ2-2; TRBD2 agrees at 8 bases. The length of the CDR3 is 14 residues. Germline V lookup: CDR1 MDHEN, CDR2 SYDVKM. V lost 7 bases and J lost 4; bases outside the gene matches: 5.